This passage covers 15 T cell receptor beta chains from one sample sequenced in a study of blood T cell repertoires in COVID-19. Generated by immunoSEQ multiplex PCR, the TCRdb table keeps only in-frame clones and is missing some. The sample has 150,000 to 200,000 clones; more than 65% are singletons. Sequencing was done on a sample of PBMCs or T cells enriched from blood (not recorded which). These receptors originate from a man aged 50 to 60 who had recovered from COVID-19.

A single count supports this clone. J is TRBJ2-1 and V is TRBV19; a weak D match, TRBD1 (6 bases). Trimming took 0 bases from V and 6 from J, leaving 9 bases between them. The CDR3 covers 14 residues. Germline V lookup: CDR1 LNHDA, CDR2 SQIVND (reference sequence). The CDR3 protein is CASSIEQGGNEQFF. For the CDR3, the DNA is TGTGCCAGTAGTATAGAACAGGGCGGCAATGAGCAGTTCTTC.

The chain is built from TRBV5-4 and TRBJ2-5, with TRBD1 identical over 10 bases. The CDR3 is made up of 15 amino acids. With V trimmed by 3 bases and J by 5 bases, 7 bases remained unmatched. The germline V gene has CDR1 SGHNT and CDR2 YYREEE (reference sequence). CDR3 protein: CASSSPTGGRETQYF. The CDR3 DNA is TGTGCCAGCAGCTCGCCGACAGGGGGCCGGGAGACCCAGTACTTC. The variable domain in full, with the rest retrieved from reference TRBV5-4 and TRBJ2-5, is ETGVTQSPTHLIKTRGQQVTLRCSSQSGHNTVSWYQQALGQGPQFIFQYYREEENGRGNFPPRFSGLQFPNYSSELNVNALELDDSALYLCASSSPTGGRETQYFGPGTRLLVL.

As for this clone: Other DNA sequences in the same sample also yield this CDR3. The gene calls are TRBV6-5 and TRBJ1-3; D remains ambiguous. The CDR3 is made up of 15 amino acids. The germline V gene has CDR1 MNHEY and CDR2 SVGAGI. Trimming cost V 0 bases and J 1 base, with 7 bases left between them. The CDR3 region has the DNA TGTGCCAGCAGTTACTCGGGAGGGTCTGGAAACACCATATATTTT. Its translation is CASSYSGGSGNTIYF.

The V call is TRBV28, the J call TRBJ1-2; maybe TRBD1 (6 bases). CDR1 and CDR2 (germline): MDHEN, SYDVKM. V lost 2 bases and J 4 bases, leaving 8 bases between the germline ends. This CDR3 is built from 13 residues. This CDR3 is CASSLQQGYGYTF. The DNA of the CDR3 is TGTGCCAGCAGTTTACAACAGGGCTATGGCTACACCTTC.

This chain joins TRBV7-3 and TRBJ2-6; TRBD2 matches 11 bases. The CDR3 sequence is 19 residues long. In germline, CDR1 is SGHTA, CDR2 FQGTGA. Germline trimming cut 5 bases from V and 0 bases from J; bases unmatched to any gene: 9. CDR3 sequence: CASSPGTSGGRSGANVLTF. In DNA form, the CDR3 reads TGTGCCAGCAGCCCGGGCACTAGCGGGGGCCGCTCTGGGGCCAACGTCCTGACTTTC.

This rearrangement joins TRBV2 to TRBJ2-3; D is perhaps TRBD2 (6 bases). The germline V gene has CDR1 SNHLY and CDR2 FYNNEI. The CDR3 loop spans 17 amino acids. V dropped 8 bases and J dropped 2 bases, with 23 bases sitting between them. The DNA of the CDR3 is TGTGCCAGCCGTGGCCGTCTTGGAGGAGGGTCCACAGATACGCAGTATTTT. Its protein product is CASRGRLGGGSTDTQYF.

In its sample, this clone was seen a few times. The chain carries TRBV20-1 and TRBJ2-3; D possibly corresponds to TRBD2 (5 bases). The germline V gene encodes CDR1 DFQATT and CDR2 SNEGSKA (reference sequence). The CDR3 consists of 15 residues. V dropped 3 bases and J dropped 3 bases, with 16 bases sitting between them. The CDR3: CSASKIGLATDTQYF. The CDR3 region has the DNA TGCAGTGCTAGTAAGATCGGGCTAGCAACAGATACGCAGTATTTT.

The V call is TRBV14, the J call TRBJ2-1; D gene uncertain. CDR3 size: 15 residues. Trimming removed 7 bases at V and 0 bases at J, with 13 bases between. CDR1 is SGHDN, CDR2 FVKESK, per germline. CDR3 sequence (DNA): TGTGCCAGCACCTCGCAACACATCTCCTACAATGAGCAGTTCTTC. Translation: CASTSQHISYNEQFF.

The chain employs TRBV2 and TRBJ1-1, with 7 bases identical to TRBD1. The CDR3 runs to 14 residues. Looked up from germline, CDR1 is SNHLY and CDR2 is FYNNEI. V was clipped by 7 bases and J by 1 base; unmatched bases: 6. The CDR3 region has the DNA TGTGCCAGCACCAGGGGACAGACGAACACTGAAGCTTTCTTT. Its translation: CASTRGQTNTEAFF.

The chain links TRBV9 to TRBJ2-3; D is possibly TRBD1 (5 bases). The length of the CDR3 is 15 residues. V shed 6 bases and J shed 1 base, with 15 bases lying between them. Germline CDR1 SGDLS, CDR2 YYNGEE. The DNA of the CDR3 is TGTGCCAGCACCCAGGACAAACTCGGCACAGATACGCAGTATTTT. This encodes CASTQDKLGTDTQYF.

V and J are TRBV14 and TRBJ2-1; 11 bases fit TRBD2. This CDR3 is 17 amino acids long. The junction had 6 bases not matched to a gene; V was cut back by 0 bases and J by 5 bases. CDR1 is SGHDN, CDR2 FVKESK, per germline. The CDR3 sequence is CASSQDRLAGRNNEQFF. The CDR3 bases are TGTGCCAGCAGCCAAGATCGACTAGCGGGGCGGAACAATGAGCAGTTCTTC. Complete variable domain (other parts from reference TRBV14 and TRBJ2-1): EAGVTQFPSHSVIEKGQTVTLRCDPISGHDNLYWYRRVMGKEIKFLLHFVKESKQDESGMPNNRFLAERTGGTYSTLKVQPAELEDSGVYFCASSQDRLAGRNNEQFFGPGTRLTVL.

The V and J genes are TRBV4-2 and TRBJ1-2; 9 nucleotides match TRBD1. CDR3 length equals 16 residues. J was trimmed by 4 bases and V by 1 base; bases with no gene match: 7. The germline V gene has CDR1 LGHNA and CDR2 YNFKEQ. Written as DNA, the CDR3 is TGTGCCAGCAGCCAAGCACCCGAACAGGGGGCCTATGGCTACACCTTC. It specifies CASSQAPEQGAYGYTF.

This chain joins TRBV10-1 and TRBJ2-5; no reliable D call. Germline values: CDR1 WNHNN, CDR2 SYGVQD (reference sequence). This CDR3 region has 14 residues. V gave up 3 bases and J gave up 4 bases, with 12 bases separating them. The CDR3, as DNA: TGCGCCAGCAGTGAAGGCGGTGTCCCAGAGACCCAGTACTTC. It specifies CASSEGGVPETQYF.

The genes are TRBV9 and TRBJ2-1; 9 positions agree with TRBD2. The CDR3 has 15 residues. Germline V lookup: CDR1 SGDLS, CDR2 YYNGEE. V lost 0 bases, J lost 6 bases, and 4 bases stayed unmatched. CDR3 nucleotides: TGTGCCAGCAGCGTAGAGGTAGCGGGGGTCAATGAGCAGTTCTTC. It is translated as CASSVEVAGVNEQFF.

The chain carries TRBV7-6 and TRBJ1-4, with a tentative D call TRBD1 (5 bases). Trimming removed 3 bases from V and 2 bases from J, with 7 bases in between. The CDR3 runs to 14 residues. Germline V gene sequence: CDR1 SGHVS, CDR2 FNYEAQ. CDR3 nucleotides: TGTGCCAGCAGCTTGGGGGGGACTAATGAAAAACTGTTTTTT. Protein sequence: CASSLGGTNEKLFF.